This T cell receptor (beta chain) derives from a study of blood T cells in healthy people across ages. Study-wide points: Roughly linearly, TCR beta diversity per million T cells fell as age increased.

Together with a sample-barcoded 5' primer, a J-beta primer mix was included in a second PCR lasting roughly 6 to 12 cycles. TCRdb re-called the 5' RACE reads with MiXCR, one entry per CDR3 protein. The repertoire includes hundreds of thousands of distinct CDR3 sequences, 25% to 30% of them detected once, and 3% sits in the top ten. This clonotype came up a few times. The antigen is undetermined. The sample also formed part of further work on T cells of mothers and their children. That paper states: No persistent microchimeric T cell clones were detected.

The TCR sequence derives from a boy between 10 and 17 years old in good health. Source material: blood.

The CDR3 loop is CASSLVPGHTYEQYF. The CDR3, as DNA: TGTGCCAGCAGCTTAGTCCCGGGACACACCTACGAGCAGTACTTC. The J gene is TRBJ2-5, the V gene TRBV7-9; D possibly corresponds to TRBD1 (6 bases). The J call may be faulty, since TRBJ2-7 better matches the DNA end. Germline V gene sequence: CDR1 SEHNR, CDR2 FQNEAQ (reference sequence). This CDR3 has 15 residues.